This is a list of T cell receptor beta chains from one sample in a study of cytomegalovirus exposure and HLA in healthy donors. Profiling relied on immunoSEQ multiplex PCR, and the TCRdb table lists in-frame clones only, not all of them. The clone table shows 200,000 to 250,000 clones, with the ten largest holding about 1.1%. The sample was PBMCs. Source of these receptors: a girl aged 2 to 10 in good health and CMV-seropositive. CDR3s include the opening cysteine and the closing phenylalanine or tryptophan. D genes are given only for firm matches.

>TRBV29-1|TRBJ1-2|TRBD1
CSVRGDRGNYGYTF
TGCAGCGTTAGGGGTGACAGGGGGAACTATGGCTACACCTTC
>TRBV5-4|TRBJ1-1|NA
CASSLALLPGTEAFF
TGTGCCAGCAGCTTGGCTCTGCTCCCGGGGACTGAAGCTTTCTTT
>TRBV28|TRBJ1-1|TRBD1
CASDEQGVFSEAFF
TGTGCCAGCGACGAACAGGGGGTTTTCTCTGAAGCTTTCTTT
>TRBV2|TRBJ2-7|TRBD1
CASGTARDRGNEQYF
TGTGCCAGTGGAACGGCCCGGGACAGGGGGAACGAGCAGTACTTC
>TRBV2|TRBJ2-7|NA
CASSEQGRSSYEQYF
TGTGCCAGCAGTGAACAGGGGCGAAGCTCCTACGAGCAGTACTTC
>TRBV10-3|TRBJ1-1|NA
CAISGDTLNTEAFF
TGTGCCATCAGTGGGGACACTTTGAACACTGAAGCTTTCTTT
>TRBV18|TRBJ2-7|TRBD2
CASSGGGSTDEQYF
TGTGCCAGCTCCGGCGGCGGGAGTACAGACGAGCAGTACTTC
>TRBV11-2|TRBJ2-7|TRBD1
CASRHLRDRVGEQYF
TGTGCCAGCAGGCACCTCCGGGACAGGGTTGGCGAGCAGTACTTC
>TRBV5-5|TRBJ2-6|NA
CASSLDHRGYNVLTF
TGTGCCAGCAGCTTGGACCATAGGGGGTACAACGTCCTGACTTTC
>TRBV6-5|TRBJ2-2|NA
CASSYFRGSGELFF
TGTGCCAGCAGTTACTTTCGAGGCTCCGGGGAGCTGTTTTTT
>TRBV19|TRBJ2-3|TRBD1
CASSKYPGTATDTQYF
TGTGCCAGTAGTAAATACCCCGGGACAGCCACAGATACGCAGTATTTT
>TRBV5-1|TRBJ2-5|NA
CASSGSGQETQYF
TGCGCCAGCAGCGGTAGCGGCCAAGAGACCCAGTACTTC
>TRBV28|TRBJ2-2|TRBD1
CASSLSGTGVPNTGELFF
TGTGCCAGCAGTTTATCCGGGACAGGGGTGCCGAACACCGGGGAGCTGTTTTTT
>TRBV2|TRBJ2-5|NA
CASSELETQYF
TGTGCCAGCAGTGAACTGGAGACCCAGTACTTC
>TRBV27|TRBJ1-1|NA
CASTVYGGRTEAFF
TGTGCCAGCACCGTTTACGGCGGAAGGACTGAAGCTTTCTTT
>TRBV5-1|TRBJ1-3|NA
CASSYVDSRLGTLSGNTIYF
TGCGCCAGCAGCTATGTCGACAGTCGGTTAGGTACCCTCTCTGGAAACACCATATATTTT
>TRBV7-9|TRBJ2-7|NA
CASSHWGGNYEQYF
TGTGCCAGCAGCCACTGGGGCGGGAACTACGAGCAGTACTTC
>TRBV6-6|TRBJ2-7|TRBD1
CASTRGQGWIYEQYF
TGTGCCAGCACCCGCGGACAGGGCTGGATTTACGAGCAGTACTTC
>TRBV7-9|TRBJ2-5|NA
CASSPHSGQLQETQYF
TGTGCCAGCAGCCCACACTCCGGACAGTTACAAGAGACCCAGTACTTC
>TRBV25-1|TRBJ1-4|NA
CASTQNGGFGVGKLFF
TGTGCCAGCACCCAAAATGGAGGTTTTGGTGTCGGAAAACTGTTTTTT
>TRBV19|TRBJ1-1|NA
CASSMLGAENTEAFF
TGTGCCAGTAGTATGTTGGGGGCGGAAAACACTGAAGCTTTCTTT
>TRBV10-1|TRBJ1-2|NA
CASSERGDGGYTF
TGCGCCAGCAGTGAGCGCGGGGACGGTGGCTACACCTTC
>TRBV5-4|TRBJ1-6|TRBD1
CASSLDRGNSPLHF
TGTGCCAGCAGCTTGGACAGGGGTAATTCACCCCTCCACTTT